Presented here are 9 T cell receptor beta chains from one specimen sequenced in a study of graft-versus-host responses after intestinal transplantation. Sequenced by immunoSEQ multiplex PCR; TCRdb stores in-frame clones only, minus some. The sample has roughly 70,000 clones; over 75% are singletons. These receptors have no known antigen. The sequenced sample was unstimulated CD4+ T cells sorted from spleen or lymph node cells, obtained before transplant. These TCRs come from a human donor who was the organ donor for an intestinal transplant.

The gene calls are TRBV6-1 and TRBJ2-5, with 10 bases fitting TRBD2. The ends lost 6 bases at V and 5 bases at J; junction bases unmatched: 6. The CDR3 is 14 residues long. The V gene's germline CDR1 is MNHNS and CDR2 SASEGT. The CDR3 region is CASRSGGAGETQYF. CDR3 DNA sequence: TGTGCCAGCAGGAGCGGGGGGGCCGGTGAGACCCAGTACTTC.

The rearrangement joins TRBV4-1 to TRBJ1-2, with no clear D. The CDR3 is 20 amino acids. V was pared by 2 bases and J by 4 bases, with 29 bases between. The germline V gene has CDR1 MGHRA and CDR2 YSYEKL. In DNA, the CDR3 is TGCGCCAGCAGCCAATATTTCGCCTGGAGGAGGGAGGAAAAAGCCTATGGCTACACCTTC. Translated, it gives CASSQYFAWRREEKAYGYTF.

The sample holds one count of this clone. The CDR3 is CAWSVQGLSTDTQYF. The CDR3 nucleotides read TGTGCCTGGAGTGTACAGGGGTTATCCACAGATACGCAGTATTTT. The chain joins TRBV30 to TRBJ2-3; 7 nucleotides agree with TRBD1. The J segment lost 2 bases and the V segment lost 0 bases, leaving 5 bases of the junction unmatched. The V gene's germline CDR1 is GTSNPN and CDR2 SVGIG (reference sequence). This CDR3 is 15 amino acids long.

The CDR3 DNA reads TGTGCCAGCAGCTCCGGGACAGTACAAGGCTACACCTTC. Protein sequence: CASSSGTVQGYTF. This chain connects TRBV7-2 to TRBJ1-2; 7 bases line up with TRBD1. This CDR3 comprises 13 residues. After removal of 4 bases from V and 8 bases from J, the junction contained 7 bases not matched to a gene. Per germline, CDR1 SGHTA and CDR2 FQGNSA.

The rearrangement joins TRBV14 to TRBJ1-2; 7 bases agree with TRBD1. Germline V lookup: CDR1 SGHDN, CDR2 FVKESK. With 1 base clipped from V and 4 bases from J, the junction kept 9 bases outside the gene matches. The CDR3 has 16 residues. The CDR3 nucleotides are TGTGCCAGCAGCCAAGTGGCCGGGACAGCCAGCTATGGCTACACCTTC. Translating it yields CASSQVAGTASYGYTF.

The genes are TRBV15 and TRBJ2-1, with D maybe TRBD1 (6 bases). The V gene's germline CDR1 is LNHNV and CDR2 YYDKDF (reference sequence). This CDR3 is built from 16 residues. V was trimmed by 0 bases and J by 6 bases, leaving 15 bases between them. The CDR3 coding sequence is TGTGCCACCAGCAGAGAGGCGACAGGCCCGATCAATGAGCAGTTCTTC. It specifies CATSREATGPINEQFF.

The rearrangement links TRBV15 to TRBJ2-4; 10 positions match TRBD1. With V trimmed by 5 bases and J by 1 base, 8 bases remained unmatched. The CDR3 runs 17 residues. Per germline, CDR1 LNHNV and CDR2 YYDKDF (reference sequence). The CDR3 DNA sequence: TGTGCCACCAGCGGGGACAGGGGTATGGGGGCCAAAAACATTCAGTACTTC. Its translation is CATSGDRGMGAKNIQYF.

V is TRBV5-1 and J is TRBJ1-1; 7 bases match TRBD1. The CDR3 covers 14 residues. The V gene end was trimmed by 3 bases and the J gene end by 4 bases; junction bases not matched to a gene: 6. The germline gives CDR1 SGHRS, CDR2 YFSETQ. DNA for the CDR3: TGCGCCAGCAGCTCCTACAGGGGTAGCACTGAAGCTTTCTTT. Amino acids: CASSSYRGSTEAFF.

The chain is built from TRBV29-1 and TRBJ2-1; tentative D call: TRBD1 (5 bases). The CDR3 runs 14 residues. Germline CDR1 and CDR2: SQVTM and ANQGSEA. The V gene lost 2 bases and the J gene lost 0 bases, with 8 bases spanning the gap. The CDR3 bases are TGCAGCGTTGAAAGGGGAAGCTCCTACAATGAGCAGTTCTTC. Its translation: CSVERGSSYNEQFF.